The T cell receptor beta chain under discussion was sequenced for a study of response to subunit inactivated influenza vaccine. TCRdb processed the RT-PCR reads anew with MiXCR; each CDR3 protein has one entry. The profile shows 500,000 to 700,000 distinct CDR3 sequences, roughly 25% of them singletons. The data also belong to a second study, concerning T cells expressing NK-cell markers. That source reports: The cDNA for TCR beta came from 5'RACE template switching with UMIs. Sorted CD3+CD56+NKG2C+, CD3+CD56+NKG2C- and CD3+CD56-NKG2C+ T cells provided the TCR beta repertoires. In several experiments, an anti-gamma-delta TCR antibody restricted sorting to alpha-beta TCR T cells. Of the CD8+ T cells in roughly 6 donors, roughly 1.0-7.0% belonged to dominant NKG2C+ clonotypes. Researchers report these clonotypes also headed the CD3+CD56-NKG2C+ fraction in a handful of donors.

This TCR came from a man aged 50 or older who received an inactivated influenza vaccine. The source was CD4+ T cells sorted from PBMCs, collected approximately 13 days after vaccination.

The CDR3 DNA reads TGTGCCAGCAGCTTAACCCACCTAGCGAGGGCTGTTGGCACCTTC. The encoded protein is CASSLTHLARAVGTF. The chain combines TRBV5-6 with TRBJ1-2; D unclear. The V end lost 2 bases, the J end lost 13 bases, and 24 bases lay between the germline ends. The CDR3 extends over 15 amino acids. Germline lookup yields CDR1 SGHDT and CDR2 YYEEEE.